This TCR beta chain appears in the sequencing data of a study of blood T cell repertoires in COVID-19. Looking at the study overall: Spain, Italy and the United States supplied samples that represented acute and convalescent COVID-19. T cells, B-cell-depleted T cells, or PBMCs provided the cDNA or gDNA that served as material.

Produced via immunoSEQ multiplex PCR; TCRdb's table is partial and in-frame only. The top ten clones hold around a fifth of a sample with under 60,000 clones, 77% of them seen once. The CDR3 runs 12 residues. The V and J ends lost 6 bases and 6 bases respectively, with 8 bases between them. CDR1 is KGHDR and CDR2 is SFDVKD in the germline V gene. Input material: peripheral blood. The chain couples TRBV24-1 to TRBJ2-1, with D unclear. The source is a human donor with active or convalescent COVID-19. The donor label of this sample is uncertain. The CDR3: CATSRLGNEQFF. The CDR3 DNA is TGTGCCACCAGTAGACTTGGCAATGAGCAGTTCTTC.